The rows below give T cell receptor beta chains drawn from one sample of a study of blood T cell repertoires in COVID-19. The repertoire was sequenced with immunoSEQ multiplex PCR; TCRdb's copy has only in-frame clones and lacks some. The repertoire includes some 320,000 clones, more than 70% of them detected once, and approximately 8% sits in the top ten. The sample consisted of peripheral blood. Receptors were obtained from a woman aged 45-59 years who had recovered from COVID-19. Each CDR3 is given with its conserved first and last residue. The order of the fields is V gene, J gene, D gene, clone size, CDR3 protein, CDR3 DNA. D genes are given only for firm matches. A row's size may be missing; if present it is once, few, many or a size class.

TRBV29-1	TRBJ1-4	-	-	CSVVVEVGEKLFF	TGCAGCGTTGTGGTTGAGGTCGGCGAAAAACTGTTTTTT
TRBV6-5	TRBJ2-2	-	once	CASSFQDTGELFF	TGTGCCAGCAGTTTTCAGGACACCGGGGAGCTGTTTTTT
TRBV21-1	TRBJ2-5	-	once	CASSKCSQETQYF	TGTGCCAGCAGCAAGTGCAGCCAAGAGACCCAGTACTTC
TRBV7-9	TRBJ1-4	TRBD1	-	CASSFTGVTNEKLFF	TGTGCCAGCAGCTTTACAGGGGTGACTAATGAAAAACTGTTTTTT
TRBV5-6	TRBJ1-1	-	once	CASSLGAAGEAFF	TGTGCCAGCAGCTTGGGTGCTGCGGGTGAAGCTTTCTTT
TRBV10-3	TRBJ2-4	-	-	CAISEYGAKNIQYF	TGTGCCATCAGTGAGTACGGGGCCAAAAACATTCAGTACTTC
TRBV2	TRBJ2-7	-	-	CAGGRPSSYEQYF	TGTGCCGGAGGGCGGCCCAGCTCCTACGAGCAGTACTTC
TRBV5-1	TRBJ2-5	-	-	CASSFLQNEGTQYF	TGCGCCAGCAGCTTCCTTCAAAACGAGGGGACCCAGTACTTC
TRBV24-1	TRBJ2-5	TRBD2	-	CATSDGGGETQYF	TGTGCCACCAGTGATGGGGGGGGAGAGACCCAGTACTTC
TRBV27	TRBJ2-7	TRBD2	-	CASSPSGTSGYYEQYF	TGTGCCAGCAGTCCCTCCGGGACTAGCGGTTACTACGAGCAGTACTTC
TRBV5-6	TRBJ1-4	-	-	CASSLAGTPYEKLFF	TGTGCCAGCAGCTTGGCAGGGACTCCGTATGAAAAACTGTTTTTT
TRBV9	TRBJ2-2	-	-	CASSVGGEPTGELFF	TGTGCCAGCAGCGTAGGTGGAGAACCGACCGGGGAGCTGTTTTTT
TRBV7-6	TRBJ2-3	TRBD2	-	CASSLGTSRDTQYF	TGTGCCAGCAGCTTAGGGACTAGTCGAGATACGCAGTATTTT
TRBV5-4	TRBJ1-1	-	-	CASSLGSTGENTEAFF	TGTGCCAGCAGCTTGGGGTCTACGGGGGAGAACACTGAAGCTTTCTTT
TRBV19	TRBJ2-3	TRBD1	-	CASSPQGGDTQYF	TGTGCCAGTAGTCCACAGGGGGGAGATACGCAGTATTTT
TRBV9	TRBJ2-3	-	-	CASSKEVASSTDTQYF	TGTGCCAGCAGCAAAGAGGTAGCGTCTAGCACAGATACGCAGTATTTT
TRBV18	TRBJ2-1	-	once	CASSPEGLERVAFF	TGTGCCAGCTCCCCAGAAGGTCTCGAGCGGGTCGCGTTCTTC
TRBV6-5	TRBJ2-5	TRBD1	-	CASSQGQVVGETQYF	TGTGCCAGCAGCCAAGGACAGGTCGTAGGAGAGACCCAGTACTTC
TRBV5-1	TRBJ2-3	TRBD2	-	CASSLASSGGTDTQYF	TGCGCCAGCAGCTTGGCCTCTAGCGGGGGAACAGATACGCAGTATTTT
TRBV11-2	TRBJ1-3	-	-	CASSSQQISGNTIYF	TGTGCCAGCAGCTCCCAACAAATCTCTGGAAACACCATATATTTT
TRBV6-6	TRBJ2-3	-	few	CASSSYQTNTDTQYF	TGTGCCAGCAGTTCCTACCAAACCAACACAGATACGCAGTATTTT
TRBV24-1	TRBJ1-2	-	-	CATSDGDNYGYTF	TGTGCCACCAGTGACGGAGATAACTATGGCTACACCTTC
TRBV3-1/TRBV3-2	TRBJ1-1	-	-	CASSQTPQGYTEAFF	TGTGCCAGCAGCCAAACCCCACAGGGTTATACTGAAGCTTTCTTT
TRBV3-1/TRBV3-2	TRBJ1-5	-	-	CASSLARMGTQPQHF	TGTGCCAGCAGCCTAGCGCGAATGGGAACTCAGCCCCAGCATTTT
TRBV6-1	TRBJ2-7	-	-	CASSEARGGYEQYF	TGTGCCAGCAGTGAAGCCCGAGGTGGATACGAGCAGTACTTC
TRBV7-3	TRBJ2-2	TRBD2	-	CASSLGLAGGIGELFF	TGTGCCAGCAGCTTAGGACTAGCGGGAGGTATCGGGGAGCTGTTTTTT
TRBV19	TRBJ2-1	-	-	CASLGRGGVENEQFF	TGTGCCAGCTTGGGCCGGGGTGGGGTGGAAAATGAGCAGTTCTTC
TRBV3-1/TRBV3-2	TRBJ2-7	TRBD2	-	CASSPWSSGVSEQYF	TGTGCCAGCAGCCCCTGGAGTAGCGGGGTAAGTGAGCAGTACTTC
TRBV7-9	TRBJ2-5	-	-	CASSLSGGGQETQYF	TGTGCCAGCAGCTTATCGGGCGGAGGACAAGAGACCCAGTACTTC
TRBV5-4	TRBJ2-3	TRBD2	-	CASSLRLASGVSDTQYF	TGTGCCAGCAGCTTGAGACTGGCTAGCGGGGTGTCAGATACGCAGTATTTT
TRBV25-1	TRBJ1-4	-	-	CASSEPGREKLFF	TGTGCCAGCAGTGAACCTGGCAGGGAAAAACTGTTTTTT
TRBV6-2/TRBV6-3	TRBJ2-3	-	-	CASSLTQGTDTQYF	TGTGCCAGCAGTTTAACTCAGGGTACAGATACGCAGTATTTT